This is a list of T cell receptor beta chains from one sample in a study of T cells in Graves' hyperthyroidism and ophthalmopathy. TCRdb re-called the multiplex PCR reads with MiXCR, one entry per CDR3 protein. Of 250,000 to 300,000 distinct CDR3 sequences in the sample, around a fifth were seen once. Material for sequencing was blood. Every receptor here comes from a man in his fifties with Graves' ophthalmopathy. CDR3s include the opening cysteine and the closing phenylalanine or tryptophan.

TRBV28 CASSLVGGRGADTQYF
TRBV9 CASSPATNTEAFF
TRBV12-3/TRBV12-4 CATGRDSGNTIYF
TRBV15 CATSRNPGLADNEQFF
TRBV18 CASSRSAGLQNEQYF
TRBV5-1 CASSPTVTTTYEQYF
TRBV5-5 CASSPARQGNQPQHF
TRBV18 CASSPLGRTNTEAFF
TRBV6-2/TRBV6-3 CASSYTGPANREQFF
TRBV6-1 CASSETPGGTSGRNEQFF
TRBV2 CASSGDSVETQYF
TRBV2 CASSEARGGYTF
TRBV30 CAWSTGPGNTIYF
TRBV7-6 CASTHGATGTGELFF
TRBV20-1 CSARSGRASPYEQYF
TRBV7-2 CASSLAGQGGYEQYF
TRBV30 CAWREGETQYF
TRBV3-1 CASSQNIHTDTQYF
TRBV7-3 CASSWVEGIGEQFF
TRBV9 CASSVAPLATETQYF
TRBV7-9 CASSLGVMGTHTEAFF
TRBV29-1 CSVERNDRGILETQYF
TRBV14 CASSQDYRGLYEQYF
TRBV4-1 CASSRRQGANDQPQHF
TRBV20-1 CSEWVGETQYF
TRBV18 CASSKTTNEKLFF
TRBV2 CASSLGFSYNEQFF
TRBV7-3 CASSLQHHDNEQFF
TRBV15 CATSRSLDRVGSNQPQHF